These 17 T cell receptor beta chains share one sample of origin, sequenced in a study of OX40 agonist ivuxolimab in advanced cancers. Assay: immunoSEQ multiplex PCR; the TCRdb copy retains only in-frame clones and omits some. The sample holds 25,000 to 40,000 clones; roughly 86% are singletons and the top ten take 20% to 30%. The sequences come from CD4+ or CD8+ T cells sorted from blood, collected in a trial of the OX40 agonist ivuxolimab. These receptors originate from an adult with an advanced solid tumor such as melanoma, head and neck, liver or kidney cancer.

A few counts support this clone. The chain links TRBV6-5 to TRBJ1-4; D call uncertain. V lost 6 bases to trimming and J lost 4 bases, with 3 bases between them. The CDR3 contains 11 residues. Germline CDR1 and CDR2: MNHEY and SVGAGI. The DNA of the CDR3 is TGTGCCAGCAGCAATAATGAAAAACTGTTTTTT. It specifies CASSNNEKLFF.

The chain has TRBV6-1 and TRBJ1-5; 8 nucleotides match TRBD1. The CDR3 has 15 residues. J gave up 0 bases and V 6 bases, and 4 bases lay outside the gene matches. Germline V lookup: CDR1 MNHNS, CDR2 SASEGT. The CDR3 sequence is CASRRTGFSNQPQHF. The CDR3 bases are TGTGCCAGCAGAAGGACAGGGTTTAGCAATCAGCCCCAGCATTTT.

This chain connects TRBV21-1 to TRBJ1-3. TRBV21-1 represents a pseudogene. The CDR3 has 16 amino acids. The CDR3 region is CASSEGEGRKGNTIYF. The CDR3 nucleotides read TGTGCCAGCAGCGAGGGAGAGGGACGTAAAGGAAACACCATATATTTT.

This chain joins TRBV13 and TRBJ2-1; TRBD2 agrees at 9 bases. There are 14 residues in the CDR3. The germline CDR1 and CDR2 sequences are PRHDT and FYEKMQ (reference sequence). Unmatched junction bases numbered 2, after V lost 3 bases and J lost 5 bases. DNA of the CDR3: TGTGCCAGCAGCTTTAGCGGGAGAGACAATGAGCAGTTCTTC. It encodes CASSFSGRDNEQFF.

The chain has TRBV4-2 and TRBJ2-1; unclear D gene. Trimming took off 5 bases at V and 9 bases at J, with 8 bases between the two ends. The CDR3 runs to 11 residues. Germline CDR1 is LGHNA and CDR2 is YNFKEQ. The chain's CDR3 is CASSSSVEQFF. For the CDR3, the DNA is TGTGCCAGCAGCTCAAGCGTTGAGCAGTTCTTC.

The genes are TRBV6-4 and TRBJ2-5, with 13 positions matching TRBD2. The J call may be in error: the DNA end matches TRBJ2-7 better. This CDR3 has 13 residues. Germline V gives CDR1 MRHNA, CDR2 SNTAGT. The CDR3 DNA reads as TGTGCCAGCAGGACTAGCGGGAGGTACGAGCAGTACTTC. It translates to CASRTSGRYEQYF.

This clone has a single count. V gene TRBV6-1 combines with J gene TRBJ1-1; D not resolved. Between the trimmed V and J ends, which lost 7 bases and 0 bases, there was a span of 9 bases. The CDR3 consists of 13 residues. The germline CDR1 and CDR2 sequences are MNHNS and SASEGT. This CDR3 reads CASNFQVNTEAFF. The DNA for the CDR3 is TGTGCCAGCAACTTCCAAGTGAACACTGAAGCTTTCTTT.

The genes are TRBV7-9 and TRBJ1-3; D remains ambiguous. This CDR3 has 15 amino acids. V gave up 1 base and J gave up 3 bases, with 10 bases separating them. CDR1 SEHNR and CDR2 FQNEAQ come from the germline V gene (reference sequence). The CDR3 DNA reads TGTGCCAGCAGCTTAGGCCGGGGAAGTGGAAACACCATATATTTT. This translates into CASSLGRGSGNTIYF.

The chain combines TRBV2 with TRBJ2-7; a possible D gene is TRBD1 (6 bases). Trimming left V 6 bases short and J 3 bases short, with 9 bases between. CDR1 and CDR2 (germline): SNHLY, FYNNEI. There are 12 residues in the CDR3. CDR3 sequence: CASSDRNYEQYF. The DNA for the CDR3 is TGTGCCAGCAGCGACAGGAACTACGAGCAGTACTTC.

J is TRBJ1-1 and V is TRBV5-5, with a possible D match to TRBD1 (5 bases). This CDR3 has 15 amino acids. Trimming stripped 3 bases from V and 4 bases from J, with 16 bases between. The germline V gene encodes CDR1 SGHKS and CDR2 YYEKEE (reference sequence). In nucleotides, the CDR3 is TGTGCCAGCAGCTCCCTTGTGGGGGAACTCACTGAAGCTTTCTTT. This encodes CASSSLVGELTEAFF.

V and J are TRBV29-1 and TRBJ2-1; TRBD2 agrees at 12 bases. The V segment lost 1 base and the J segment 5 bases; nucleotides outside the gene matches: 0. The CDR3 extends over 14 amino acids. Germline CDR1 SQVTM, CDR2 ANQGSEA. CDR3: CSVEGLAGDNEQFF. The DNA of the CDR3 is TGCAGCGTTGAAGGACTAGCGGGGGACAATGAGCAGTTCTTC.

The rearrangement joins TRBV7-9 to TRBJ2-3; 9 nucleotides line up with TRBD2. The J segment lost 4 bases and the V segment lost 5 bases, leaving 4 bases of the junction unmatched. This CDR3 contains 14 residues. Germline V lookup: CDR1 SEHNR, CDR2 FQNEAQ (reference sequence). CDR3 DNA sequence: TGTGCCAGCAGCAGTCGGACTAGCGCAGATACGCAGTATTTT. This sequence encodes CASSSRTSADTQYF.

The V call is TRBV2, the J call TRBJ1-5; 9 bases agree with TRBD1. The CDR3 extends over 13 amino acids. CDR1 and CDR2 (germline): SNHLY, FYNNEI. V lost 5 bases, J lost 5 bases, and 1 base stayed unmatched. As DNA, the CDR3 is TGTGCCAGCAGTAGGGACAGGGATCAGCCCCAGCATTTT. This codes for CASSRDRDQPQHF.

This chain uses TRBV7-9 with TRBJ2-7; 7 bases align to TRBD2. The CDR3 totals 17 residues. J gave up 4 bases and V 5 bases, and 17 bases lay outside the gene matches. The germline CDR1 and CDR2 sequences are SEHNR and FQNEAQ (reference sequence). Here the CDR3 reads CASSGGGRDQSGYEQYF. Here the CDR3 DNA reads TGTGCCAGCAGCGGGGGGGGACGGGACCAGTCGGGATACGAGCAGTACTTC.

CDR3 DNA: TGTGCCAGCAGCTTAGATCCTGATAACTATGGCTACACCTTC. This gives the protein CASSLDPDNYGYTF. The chain joins TRBV11-2 to TRBJ1-2; D gene uncertain. V lost 0 bases and J lost 1, with 6 bases in between. This CDR3 contains 14 residues. Germline CDR1 and CDR2: SGHAT and FQNNGV.

The chain couples TRBV18 to TRBJ2-5; no clear D. The CDR3 length is 12 residues. Deletions cut 2 bases from V and 5 bases from J, with 6 bases between. Germline CDR1 KGHSH, CDR2 LQKENI. In DNA, the CDR3 is TGTGCCAGCTCACCAGGGTCCGAGACCCAGTACTTC. This sequence encodes CASSPGSETQYF.

V and J are TRBV29-1 and TRBJ2-1; D ambiguous. This CDR3 has 13 residues. Germline values: CDR1 SQVTM, CDR2 ANQGSEA. With 3 bases removed from V and 4 bases from J, the gap between germline ends came to 10 bases. CDR3 residues: CSVEESRYNEQFF. For the CDR3, the DNA is TGCAGCGTTGAGGAGAGCCGTTACAATGAGCAGTTCTTC.